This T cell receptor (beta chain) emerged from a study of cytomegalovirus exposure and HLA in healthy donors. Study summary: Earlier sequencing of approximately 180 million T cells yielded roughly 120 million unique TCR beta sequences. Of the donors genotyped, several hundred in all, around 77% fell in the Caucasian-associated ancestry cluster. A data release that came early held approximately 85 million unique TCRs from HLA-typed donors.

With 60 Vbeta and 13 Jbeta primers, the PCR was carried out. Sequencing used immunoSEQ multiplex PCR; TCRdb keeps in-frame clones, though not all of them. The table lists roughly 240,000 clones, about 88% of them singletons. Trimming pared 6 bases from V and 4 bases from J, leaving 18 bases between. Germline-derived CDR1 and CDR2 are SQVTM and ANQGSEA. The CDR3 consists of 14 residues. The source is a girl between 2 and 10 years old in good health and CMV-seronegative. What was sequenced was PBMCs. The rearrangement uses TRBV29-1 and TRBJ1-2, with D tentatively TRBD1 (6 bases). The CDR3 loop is CSVLQGWEGYGYTF. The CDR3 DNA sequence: TGCAGCGTCCTACAGGGTTGGGAGGGCTATGGCTACACCTTC.